Judged by abundance, the clone carrying this T cell receptor (beta chain) is medium-sized. This record comes from a study of T cell repertoires in aging, cancer and after chemotherapy. TCR beta rearrangements were amplified from peripheral blood genomic DNA. Multiplex touch-down PCR with TRB-A/B primers amplified rearranged V-D-J TRB sequences. TCRdb called the multiplex PCR reads again in MiXCR, with one record for every CDR3 protein. The sample yields about 3,200 distinct CDR3 sequences, roughly 20% seen once. The sample was blood. The sequence came from a human donor with a blood cancer.

CDR3 region: CASRLMGGPSYNEQFF. The CDR3 DNA is TGTGCCAGCAGATTAATGGGGGGCCCCTCCTACAATGAGCAGTTCTTC. The chain joins TRBV6-6 to TRBJ2-1; D possibly uses TRBD1 or TRBD2 (6 bases each). V gave up 6 bases and J gave up 0 bases, with 15 bases separating them. The CDR3 spans 16 residues. CDR1 and CDR2 (germline): MNHNY, SVGAGI (reference sequence).